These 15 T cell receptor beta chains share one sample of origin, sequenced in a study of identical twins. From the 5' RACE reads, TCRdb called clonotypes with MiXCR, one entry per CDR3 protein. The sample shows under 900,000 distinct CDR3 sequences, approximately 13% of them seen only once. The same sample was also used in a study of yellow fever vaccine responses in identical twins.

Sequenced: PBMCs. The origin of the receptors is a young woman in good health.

The CDR3 loop reads CSVFRQGKETQYF. In DNA, the CDR3 is TGCAGCGTTTTCCGACAGGGCAAAGAGACCCAGTACTTC. The rearrangement links TRBV29-1 to TRBJ2-5; 7 bases map to TRBD1. The germline V gene encodes CDR1 SQVTM and CDR2 ANQGSEA. The V gene end was trimmed by 5 bases and the J gene end by 3 bases; junction bases not matched to a gene: 6. CDR3 length: 13 amino acids.

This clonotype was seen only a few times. This CDR3 is CASSARLDQPQHF. CDR3 bases: TGTGCCAGTAGTGCCCGACTGGATCAGCCCCAGCATTTT. This chain uses TRBV19 with TRBJ1-5, with no clear D. The germline V and J ends were trimmed by 5 bases and 5 bases, with 10 bases remaining between them. Germline CDR1 and CDR2: LNHDA and SQIVND (reference sequence). This CDR3 is 13 amino acids long.

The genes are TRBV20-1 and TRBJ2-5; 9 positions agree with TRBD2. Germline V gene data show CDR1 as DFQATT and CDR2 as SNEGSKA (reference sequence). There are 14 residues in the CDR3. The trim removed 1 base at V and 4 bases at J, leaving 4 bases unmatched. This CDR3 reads CSARGKTSGETQYF. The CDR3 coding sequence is TGCAGTGCTAGAGGGAAGACTAGCGGAGAGACCCAGTACTTC.

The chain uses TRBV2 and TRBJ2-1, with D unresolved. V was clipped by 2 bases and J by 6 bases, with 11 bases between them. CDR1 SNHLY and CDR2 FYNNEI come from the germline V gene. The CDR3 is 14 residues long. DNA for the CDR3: TGTGCCAGCAGTGAAACCGAGGACCGCAATGAGCAGTTCTTC. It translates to CASSETEDRNEQFF.

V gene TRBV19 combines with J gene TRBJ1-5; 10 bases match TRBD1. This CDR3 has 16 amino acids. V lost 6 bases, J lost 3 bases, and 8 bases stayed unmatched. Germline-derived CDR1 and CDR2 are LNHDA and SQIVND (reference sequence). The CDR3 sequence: CASRPRQGADNQPQHF. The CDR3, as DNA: TGTGCCAGTAGACCAAGACAGGGGGCGGACAATCAGCCCCAGCATTTT.

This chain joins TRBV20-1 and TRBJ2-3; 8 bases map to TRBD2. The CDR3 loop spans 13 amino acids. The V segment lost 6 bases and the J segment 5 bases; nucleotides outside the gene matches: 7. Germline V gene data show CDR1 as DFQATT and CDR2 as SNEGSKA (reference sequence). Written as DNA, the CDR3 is TGCAGTGCCCGACTAGCGTGGGGAGATACGCAGTATTTT. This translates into CSARLAWGDTQYF.

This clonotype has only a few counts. The CDR3 sequence is CSVGLPTGHYEQYF. Written as DNA, the CDR3 is TGCAGCGTGGGTCTGCCAACAGGGCACTACGAGCAGTACTTC. This sequence joins TRBV29-1 and TRBJ2-7; D is possibly TRBD1 (6 bases). Germline CDR1 and CDR2: SQVTM and ANQGSEA. Trimming shortened V by 6 bases and J by 3 bases, and 18 bases separated the two germline ends. The CDR3 totals 14 residues.

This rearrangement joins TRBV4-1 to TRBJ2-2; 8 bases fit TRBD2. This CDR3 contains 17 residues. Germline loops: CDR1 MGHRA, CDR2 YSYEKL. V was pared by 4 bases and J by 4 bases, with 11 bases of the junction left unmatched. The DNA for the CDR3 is TGCGCCAGCAGCCCCGGAGGAGCGGGGGCCTTCACCGGGGAGCTGTTTTTT. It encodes CASSPGGAGAFTGELFF.

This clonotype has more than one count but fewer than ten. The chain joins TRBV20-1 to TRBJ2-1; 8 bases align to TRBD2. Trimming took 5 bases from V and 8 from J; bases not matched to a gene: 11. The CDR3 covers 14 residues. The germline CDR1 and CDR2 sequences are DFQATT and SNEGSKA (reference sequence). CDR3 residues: CSAPREGRGYEQFF. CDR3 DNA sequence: TGCAGTGCTCCACGGGAGGGCCGTGGATATGAGCAGTTCTTC.

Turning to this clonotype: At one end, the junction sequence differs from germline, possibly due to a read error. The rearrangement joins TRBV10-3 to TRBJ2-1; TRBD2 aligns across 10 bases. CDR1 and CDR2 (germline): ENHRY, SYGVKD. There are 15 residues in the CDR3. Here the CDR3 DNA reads TGTGCCATCAGTGACGTACTAGCGGGGAACAATGAGCTGTTCTTC. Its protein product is CAISDVLAGNNELFF.

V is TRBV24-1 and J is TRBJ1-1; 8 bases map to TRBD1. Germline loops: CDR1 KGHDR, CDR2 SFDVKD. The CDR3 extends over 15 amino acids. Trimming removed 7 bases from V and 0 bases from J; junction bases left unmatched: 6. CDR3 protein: CATRTGDAMNTEAFF. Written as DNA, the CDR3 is TGTGCCACCAGGACAGGGGATGCCATGAACACTGAAGCTTTCTTT.

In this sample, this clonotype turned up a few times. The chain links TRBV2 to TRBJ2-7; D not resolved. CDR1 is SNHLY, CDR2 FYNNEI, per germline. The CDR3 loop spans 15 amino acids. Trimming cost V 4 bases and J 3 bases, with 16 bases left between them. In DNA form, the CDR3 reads TGTGCCAGCAGTGGTGGTCCTATGGAAGTCTACGAGCAGTACTTC. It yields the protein CASSGGPMEVYEQYF.

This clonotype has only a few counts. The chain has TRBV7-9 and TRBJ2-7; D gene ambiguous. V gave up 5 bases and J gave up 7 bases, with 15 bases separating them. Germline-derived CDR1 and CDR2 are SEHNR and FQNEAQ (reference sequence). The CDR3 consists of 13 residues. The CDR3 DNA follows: TGTGCCAGCAGCCCGGACCCGGTGGGGGAGCAGTACTTC. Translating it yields CASSPDPVGEQYF.

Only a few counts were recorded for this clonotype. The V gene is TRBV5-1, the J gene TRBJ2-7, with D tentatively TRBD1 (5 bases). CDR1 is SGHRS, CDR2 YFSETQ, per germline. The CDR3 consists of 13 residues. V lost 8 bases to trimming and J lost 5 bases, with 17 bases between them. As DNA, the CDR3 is TGCGCCAGTCGGGCGGCAGGGTCCCACGAGCAGTACGTC. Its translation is CASRAAGSHEQYV.

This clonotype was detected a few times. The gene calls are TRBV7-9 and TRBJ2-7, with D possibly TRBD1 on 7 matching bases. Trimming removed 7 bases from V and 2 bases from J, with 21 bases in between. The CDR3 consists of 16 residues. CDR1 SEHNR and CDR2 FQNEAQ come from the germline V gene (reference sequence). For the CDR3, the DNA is TGTGCCAGCACCACAGTTCGGGCAGGGGGGCCCTACGAGCAGTACTTC. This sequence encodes CASTTVRAGGPYEQYF. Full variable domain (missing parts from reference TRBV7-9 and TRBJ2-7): DTGVSQNPRHKITKRGQNVTFRCDPISEHNRLYWYRQTLGQGPEFLTYFQNEAQLEKSRLLSDRFSAERPKGSFSTLEIQRTEQGDSAMYLCASTTVRAGGPYEQYFGPGTRLTVT.